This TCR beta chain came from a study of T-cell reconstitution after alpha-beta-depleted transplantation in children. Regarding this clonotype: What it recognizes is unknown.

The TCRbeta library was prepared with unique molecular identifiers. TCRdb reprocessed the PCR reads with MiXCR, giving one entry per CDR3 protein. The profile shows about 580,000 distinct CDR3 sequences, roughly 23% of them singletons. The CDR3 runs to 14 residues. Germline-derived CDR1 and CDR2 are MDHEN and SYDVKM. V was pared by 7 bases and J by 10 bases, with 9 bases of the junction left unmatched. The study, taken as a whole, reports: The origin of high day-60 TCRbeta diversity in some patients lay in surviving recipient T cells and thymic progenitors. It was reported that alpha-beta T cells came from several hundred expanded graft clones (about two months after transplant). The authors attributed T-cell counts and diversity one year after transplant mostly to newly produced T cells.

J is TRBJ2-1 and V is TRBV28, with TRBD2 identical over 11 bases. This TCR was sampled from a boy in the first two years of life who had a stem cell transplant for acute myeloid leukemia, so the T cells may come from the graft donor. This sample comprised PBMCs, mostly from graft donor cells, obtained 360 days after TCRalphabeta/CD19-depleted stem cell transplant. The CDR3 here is CASNLSGGAKEQFF. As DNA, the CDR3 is TGTGCCAGCAACCTTAGCGGGGGGGCAAAAGAGCAGTTCTTC.